This T cell receptor beta chain was sequenced for a study of cytomegalovirus exposure and HLA in healthy donors. General observations from the study: A later analysis revealed that TCR association rates differed between HLA loci, peaking at DRB1 and bottoming out at HLA-C. With later analysis, a missense DCLRE1C variant became linked to TCR beta V- and J-gene trimming. In a later analysis, HLA-associated TCR beta chains were more clonally expanded than equally common others.

As concerns this clone: Antigen unknown.

Primers: 60 Vbeta forward and 13 Jbeta reverse. The assay was immunoSEQ multiplex PCR, and TCRdb's table has in-frame clones only and misses some. The sample has 150,000 or so clones; more than 70% are singletons. This CDR3 has 16 amino acids. Germline-derived CDR1 and CDR2 are LNHDA and SQIVND (reference sequence). V dropped 3 bases and J dropped 0 bases, with 12 bases sitting between them. The sample comprised PBMCs. V usage is TRBV19 and J usage is TRBJ1-5; tentative D call: TRBD1 (5 bases). This clonotype was sampled from a girl between 5 and 17 years old in good health and CMV-seronegative. The CDR3 reads CASSIPQGYSNQPQHF. The CDR3 coding sequence is TGTGCCAGTAGTATTCCTCAGGGTTATAGCAATCAGCCCCAGCATTTT. Supplemented by reference TRBV19 and TRBJ1-5, the full variable domain reads DGGITQSPKYLFRKEGQNVTLSCEQNLNHDAMYWYRQDPGQGLRLIYYSQIVNDFQKGDIAEGYSVSREKKESFPLTVTSAQKNPTAFYLCASSIPQGYSNQPQHFGDGTRLSIL.